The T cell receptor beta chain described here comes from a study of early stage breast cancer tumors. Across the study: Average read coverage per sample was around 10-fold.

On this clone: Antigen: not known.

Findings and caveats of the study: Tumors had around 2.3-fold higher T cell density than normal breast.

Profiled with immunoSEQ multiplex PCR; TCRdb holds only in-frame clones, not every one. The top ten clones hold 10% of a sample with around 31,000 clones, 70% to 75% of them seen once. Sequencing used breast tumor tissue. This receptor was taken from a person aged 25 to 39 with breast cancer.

CDR3 residues: CASSQEVPGWYGYTF. CDR3 coding DNA: TGCGCCAGCAGCCAAGAGGTCCCCGGGTGGTATGGCTACACCTTC. This chain links TRBV4-3 with TRBJ1-2, with no clear D. This CDR3 spans 15 amino acids. V lost 0 bases, J lost 5 bases, and 13 bases lay in between. Germline CDR1 LGHNA, CDR2 YSLEER.